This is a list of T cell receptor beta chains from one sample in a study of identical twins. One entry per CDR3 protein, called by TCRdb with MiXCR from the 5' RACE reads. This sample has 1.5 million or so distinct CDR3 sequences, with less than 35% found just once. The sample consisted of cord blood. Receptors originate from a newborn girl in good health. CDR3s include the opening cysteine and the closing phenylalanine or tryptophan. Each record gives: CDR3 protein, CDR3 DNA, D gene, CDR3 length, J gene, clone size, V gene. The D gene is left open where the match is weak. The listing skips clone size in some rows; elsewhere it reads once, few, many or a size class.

CDR3 protein: CASSPGLAGVPSIYNEQYF
CDR3 DNA: TGTGCCAGCAGCCCTGGACTAGCGGGAGTCCCCTCGATCTACAATGAGCAGTACTTC
D gene: TRBD2
CDR3 length: 19
J gene: TRBJ2-7
clone size: once
V gene: TRBV7-9

CDR3 protein: CASSMTSGNYEQYF
CDR3 DNA: TGTGCCAGTAGTATGACTAGCGGGAATTACGAGCAGTACTTC
D gene: TRBD2
CDR3 length: 14
J gene: TRBJ2-7
clone size: NA
V gene: TRBV19

CDR3 protein: CASGLALAGAMFGTDTQYF
CDR3 DNA: TGTGCTAGTGGTTTGGCACTAGCGGGGGCCATGTTCGGTACAGATACGCAGTATTTT
D gene: TRBD2
CDR3 length: 19
J gene: TRBJ2-3
clone size: few
V gene: TRBV12-5

CDR3 protein: CSAEGAKRGGYTF
CDR3 DNA: TGCAGTGCTGAGGGGGCTAAAAGGGGGGGCTACACCTTC
D gene: TRBD1
CDR3 length: 13
J gene: TRBJ1-2
clone size: NA
V gene: TRBV20-1

CDR3 protein: CAWSSEASSYNEQFF
CDR3 DNA: TGTGCCTGGAGTTCTGAGGCGAGCTCCTACAATGAGCAGTTCTTC
D gene: NA
CDR3 length: 15
J gene: TRBJ2-1
clone size: NA
V gene: TRBV30

CDR3 protein: CASSLIGTGHYEQYF
CDR3 DNA: TGTGCCAGCAGTTTAATCGGGACAGGGCACTACGAGCAGTACTTC
D gene: TRBD1
CDR3 length: 15
J gene: TRBJ2-7
clone size: few
V gene: TRBV27

CDR3 protein: CASSQARGAEAFF
CDR3 DNA: TGCGCCAGCAGCCAAGCACGGGGGGCTGAAGCTTTCTTT
D gene: NA
CDR3 length: 13
J gene: TRBJ1-1
clone size: NA
V gene: TRBV4-1

CDR3 protein: CASSGGGTTNYGYTF
CDR3 DNA: TGCGCCAGCAGCGGCGGCGGGACTACAAACTATGGCTACACCTTC
D gene: NA
CDR3 length: 15
J gene: TRBJ1-2
clone size: many
V gene: TRBV5-1

CDR3 protein: CASSPLSGRDITDTQYF
CDR3 DNA: TGTGCCAGCAGCCCCCTCAGTGGTCGGGACATCACAGATACGCAGTATTTT
D gene: NA
CDR3 length: 17
J gene: TRBJ2-3
clone size: few
V gene: TRBV6-2/TRBV6-3

CDR3 protein: CSVGGQGKPADTQYF
CDR3 DNA: TGCAGCGTTGGAGGGCAGGGTAAACCGGCAGATACGCAGTATTTT
D gene: NA
CDR3 length: 15
J gene: TRBJ2-3
clone size: many
V gene: TRBV29-1

CDR3 protein: CATHRELREQYF
CDR3 DNA: TGTGCCACTCACAGGGAGTTGCGTGAGCAGTACTTC
D gene: NA
CDR3 length: 12
J gene: TRBJ2-7
clone size: NA
V gene: TRBV6-1

CDR3 protein: CASSDEKSEETQYF
CDR3 DNA: TGTGCCAGCAGTGACGAGAAATCAGAAGAGACCCAGTACTTC
D gene: NA
CDR3 length: 14
J gene: TRBJ2-5
clone size: NA
V gene: TRBV2

CDR3 protein: CSARRLEFPDTQYF
CDR3 DNA: TGCAGTGCTAGGAGACTAGAGTTTCCAGATACGCAGTATTTT
D gene: NA
CDR3 length: 14
J gene: TRBJ2-3
clone size: NA
V gene: TRBV20-1

CDR3 protein: CASSQELSYGYTF
CDR3 DNA: TGTGCCAGCAGCCAAGAGCTAAGTTATGGCTACACCTTC
D gene: NA
CDR3 length: 13
J gene: TRBJ1-2
clone size: many
V gene: TRBV4-2

CDR3 protein: CAISEALEGETQYF
CDR3 DNA: TGTGCCATCAGTGAGGCCTTGGAGGGGGAGACCCAGTACTTC
D gene: NA
CDR3 length: 14
J gene: TRBJ2-5
clone size: NA
V gene: TRBV10-3

CDR3 protein: CASSKRGDNQPQHF
CDR3 DNA: TGTGCCAGCAGCAAAAGGGGCGACAATCAGCCCCAGCATTTT
D gene: NA
CDR3 length: 14
J gene: TRBJ1-5
clone size: NA
V gene: TRBV21-1

CDR3 protein: CASSLNRRDYEQYF
CDR3 DNA: TGTGCCAGCAGTCTAAACCGGAGGGACTACGAGCAGTACTTC
D gene: NA
CDR3 length: 14
J gene: TRBJ2-7
clone size: many
V gene: TRBV6-1

CDR3 protein: CASSLRWREGLNEQFF
CDR3 DNA: TGTGCCAGCAGCCTAAGATGGCGGGAGGGCCTAAATGAGCAGTTCTTC
D gene: TRBD2
CDR3 length: 16
J gene: TRBJ2-1
clone size: NA
V gene: TRBV7-9

CDR3 protein: CSARDGPGSRNSPLHF
CDR3 DNA: TGCAGTGCTAGAGACGGGCCAGGGTCTCGGAATTCACCCCTCCACTTT
D gene: NA
CDR3 length: 16
J gene: TRBJ1-6
clone size: NA
V gene: TRBV20-1

CDR3 protein: CASSFWGLAVSEQYF
CDR3 DNA: TGCGCCAGCAGTTTCTGGGGACTAGCGGTCAGCGAGCAGTACTTC
D gene: TRBD2
CDR3 length: 15
J gene: TRBJ2-7
clone size: NA
V gene: TRBV5-1

CDR3 protein: CASSPTGFPYGYTF
CDR3 DNA: TGTGCCAGCAGTCCGACAGGATTTCCCTATGGCTACACCTTC
D gene: NA
CDR3 length: 14
J gene: TRBJ1-2
clone size: few
V gene: TRBV28

CDR3 protein: CSAGLGRGGNEQFF
CDR3 DNA: TGCAGTGCTGGGCTTGGTCGCGGGGGGAATGAGCAGTTCTTC
D gene: TRBD2
CDR3 length: 14
J gene: TRBJ2-1
clone size: few
V gene: TRBV20-1

CDR3 protein: CASSLREGGQETQYF
CDR3 DNA: TGTGCCAGCAGCTTGAGGGAGGGCGGCCAAGAGACCCAGTACTTC
D gene: TRBD2
CDR3 length: 15
J gene: TRBJ2-5
clone size: few
V gene: TRBV7-9

CDR3 protein: CAWSVRNRGDSPLHF
CDR3 DNA: TGTGCCTGGAGTGTACGGAACAGGGGGGATTCACCCCTCCACTTT
D gene: TRBD1
CDR3 length: 15
J gene: TRBJ1-6
clone size: NA
V gene: TRBV30

CDR3 protein: CASSQELGIANEKLFF
CDR3 DNA: TGTGCCAGCAGCCAAGAACTAGGAATAGCTAATGAAAAACTGTTTTTT
D gene: NA
CDR3 length: 16
J gene: TRBJ1-4
clone size: NA
V gene: TRBV3-1

CDR3 protein: CASSPGLAGGPADEQYF
CDR3 DNA: TGTGCCAGCAGTCCGGGACTAGCGGGAGGGCCCGCTGACGAGCAGTACTTC
D gene: TRBD2
CDR3 length: 17
J gene: TRBJ2-7
clone size: NA
V gene: TRBV6-2/TRBV6-3

CDR3 protein: CASSQLDTDTQYF
CDR3 DNA: TGTGCCAGCTCACAACTAGACACAGATACGCAGTATTTT
D gene: NA
CDR3 length: 13
J gene: TRBJ2-3
clone size: many
V gene: TRBV18